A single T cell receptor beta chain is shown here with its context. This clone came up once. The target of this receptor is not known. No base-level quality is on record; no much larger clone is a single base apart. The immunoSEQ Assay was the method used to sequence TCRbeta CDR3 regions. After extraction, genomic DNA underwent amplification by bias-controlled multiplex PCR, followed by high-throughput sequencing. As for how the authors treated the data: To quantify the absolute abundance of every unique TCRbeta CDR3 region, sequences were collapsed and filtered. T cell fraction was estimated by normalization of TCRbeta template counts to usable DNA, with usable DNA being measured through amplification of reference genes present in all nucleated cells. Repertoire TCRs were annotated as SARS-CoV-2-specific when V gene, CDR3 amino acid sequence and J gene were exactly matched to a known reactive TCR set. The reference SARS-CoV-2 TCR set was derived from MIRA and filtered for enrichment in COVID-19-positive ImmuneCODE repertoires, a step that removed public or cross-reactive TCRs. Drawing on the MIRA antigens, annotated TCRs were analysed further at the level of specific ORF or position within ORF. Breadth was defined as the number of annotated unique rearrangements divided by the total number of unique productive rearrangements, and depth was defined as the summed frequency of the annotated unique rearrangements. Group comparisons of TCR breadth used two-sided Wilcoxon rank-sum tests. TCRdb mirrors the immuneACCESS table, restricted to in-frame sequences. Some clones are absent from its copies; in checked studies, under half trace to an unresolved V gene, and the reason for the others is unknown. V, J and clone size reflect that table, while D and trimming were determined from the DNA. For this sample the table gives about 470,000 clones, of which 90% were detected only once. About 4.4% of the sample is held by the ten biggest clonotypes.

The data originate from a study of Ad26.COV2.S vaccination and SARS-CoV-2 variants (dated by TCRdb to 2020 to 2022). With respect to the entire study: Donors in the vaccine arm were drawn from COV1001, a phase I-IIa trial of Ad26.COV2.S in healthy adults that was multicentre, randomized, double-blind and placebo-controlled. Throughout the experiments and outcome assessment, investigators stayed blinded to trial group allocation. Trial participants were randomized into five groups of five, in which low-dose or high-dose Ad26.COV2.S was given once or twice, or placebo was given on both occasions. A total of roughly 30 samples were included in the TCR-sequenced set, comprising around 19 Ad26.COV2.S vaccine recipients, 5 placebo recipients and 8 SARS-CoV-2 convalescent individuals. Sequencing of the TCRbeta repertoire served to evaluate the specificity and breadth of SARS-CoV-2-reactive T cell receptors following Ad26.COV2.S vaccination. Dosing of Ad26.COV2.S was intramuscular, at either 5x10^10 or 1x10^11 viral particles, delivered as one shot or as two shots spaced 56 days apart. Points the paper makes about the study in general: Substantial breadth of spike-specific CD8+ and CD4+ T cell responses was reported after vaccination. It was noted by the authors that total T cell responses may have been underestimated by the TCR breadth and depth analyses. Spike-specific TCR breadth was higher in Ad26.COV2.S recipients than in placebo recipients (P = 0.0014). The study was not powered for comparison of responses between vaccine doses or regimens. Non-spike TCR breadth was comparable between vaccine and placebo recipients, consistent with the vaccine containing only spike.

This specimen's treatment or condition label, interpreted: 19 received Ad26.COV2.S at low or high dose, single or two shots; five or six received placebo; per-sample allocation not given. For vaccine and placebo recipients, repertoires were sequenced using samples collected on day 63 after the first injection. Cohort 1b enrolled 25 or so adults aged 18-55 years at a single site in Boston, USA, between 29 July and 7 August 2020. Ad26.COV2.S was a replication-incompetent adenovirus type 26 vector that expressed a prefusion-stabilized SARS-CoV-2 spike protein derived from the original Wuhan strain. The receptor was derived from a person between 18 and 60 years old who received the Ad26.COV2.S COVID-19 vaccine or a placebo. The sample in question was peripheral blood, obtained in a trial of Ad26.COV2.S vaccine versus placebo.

At the DNA level, the sequence is TGTGCCAGCAGCAAAGAACCAGGAGGTTCGTTGGGGATAGCTTTCTTT. This translates into CASSKEPGGSLGIAFF. The rearranged segments are TRBV5-5 and TRBJ1-1; the D gene identity is not certain. V drops 4 bases and J drops 10 bases, leaving 26 bases in between. CDR1 and CDR2 (SGHKS, YYEKEE) derive from the germline V gene (reference sequence). The CDR3 sequence holds 16 residues, the cysteine and phenylalanine included. Kept here is only the CDR3 DNA, which spans 48 bases and is read in frame from base 1.